This is a list of T cell receptor beta chains from one sample in a study of blood T cell repertoires in COVID-19. Assay used: immunoSEQ multiplex PCR; TCRdb lists only in-frame clones, some missing. The data show 250,000 to 350,000 clones, with around 86% seen just once and roughly 1.6% held by the top ten. The specimen was peripheral blood. These receptors were collected from a woman in her forties or fifties with acute or convalescent COVID-19. Both conserved end residues are part of each CDR3. The order of the fields is D gene, V gene, clone size, J gene, CDR3 DNA, CDR3 protein. The D gene is left open where the match is weak. The size field is filled for only some rows; it gives once, few, many or a size class.

D: .
V: TRBV7-2
size: .
J: TRBJ2-3
DNA: TGTGCCAGCAGCTTAGGCGTCACAGATACGCAGTATTTT
CDR3: CASSLGVTDTQYF

D: .
V: TRBV9
size: .
J: TRBJ1-3
DNA: TGTGCCAGCAGCCCCCAGTCGACAGGACTCTCTGGAAACACCATATATTTT
CDR3: CASSPQSTGLSGNTIYF

D: .
V: TRBV11-2
size: few
J: TRBJ1-6
DNA: TGTGCCAGCAGCTTAGACGTGAATTCACCCCTCCACTTT
CDR3: CASSLDVNSPLHF

D: .
V: TRBV27
size: .
J: TRBJ2-5
DNA: TGTGCCAGCAGTAACCCCCCTTTGACCGGGGTCTGTGAGACCCAGTACTTC
CDR3: CASSNPPLTGVCETQYF

D: TRBD2
V: TRBV5-1
size: .
J: TRBJ2-1
DNA: TGCGCCAGCAGAATAGCGGGAGGGAGGTACAATGAGCAGTTCTTC
CDR3: CASRIAGGRYNEQFF

D: .
V: TRBV6-5
size: .
J: TRBJ1-5
DNA: TGTGCCAGCAGTTACTCCCATCGGAGTCAGCCCCAGCATTTT
CDR3: CASSYSHRSQPQHF

D: TRBD1
V: TRBV7-4
size: .
J: TRBJ1-1
DNA: TGTGCCAGCAGCTGGGGACAGCAAAACACTGAAGCTTTCTTT
CDR3: CASSWGQQNTEAFF

D: .
V: TRBV7-3
size: .
J: TRBJ2-5
DNA: TGTGCCAGCAGCTTTAGCGGCCAAGAGACCCAGTACTTC
CDR3: CASSFSGQETQYF

D: .
V: TRBV30
size: .
J: TRBJ1-6
DNA: TGTGCCTGGAGTGGCCAGGGAAATTCACCCCTCCACTTT
CDR3: CAWSGQGNSPLHF

D: TRBD1
V: TRBV4-1
size: .
J: TRBJ1-5
DNA: TGCGCCAGCAGCCAAGATCGGGACAGGGGCAATCAGCCCCAGCATTTT
CDR3: CASSQDRDRGNQPQHF

D: .
V: TRBV19
size: .
J: TRBJ2-6
DNA: TGTGCCAGTAGTGCGGCAGGGACTGGGGCCAACGTCCTGACTTTC
CDR3: CASSAAGTGANVLTF

D: TRBD1
V: TRBV11-2
size: .
J: TRBJ2-7
DNA: TGTGCCAGCAGCTTATTAGGGACAGTCTCCTACGAGCAGTACTTC
CDR3: CASSLLGTVSYEQYF

D: .
V: TRBV4-3
size: .
J: TRBJ1-4
DNA: TGCGCCAGCAGCCAAGCCTCCGCAGCAACTAATGAAAAACTGTTTTTT
CDR3: CASSQASAATNEKLFF

D: TRBD2
V: TRBV4-2
size: .
J: TRBJ2-7
DNA: TGTGCCAGCAGCCAGCCCGGGGGGGACTCCTACGAGCAGTACTTC
CDR3: CASSQPGGDSYEQYF

D: TRBD2
V: TRBV28
size: .
J: TRBJ2-2
DNA: TGTGCCAGCAGATATGGGACTACGAACACCGGGGAGCTGTTTTTT
CDR3: CASRYGTTNTGELFF

D: .
V: TRBV27
size: .
J: TRBJ1-1
DNA: TGTGCCAGCAGACGAGGGAACACTGAAGCTTTCTTT
CDR3: CASRRGNTEAFF

D: .
V: TRBV19
size: .
J: TRBJ1-5
DNA: TGTGCCAGTAGTATCCGGGGAGATCAGCCCCAGCATTTT
CDR3: CASSIRGDQPQHF

D: TRBD1
V: TRBV5-4
size: .
J: TRBJ1-1
DNA: TGTGCCAGCAGCTGGGGACAGTACACTGAAGCTTTCTTT
CDR3: CASSWGQYTEAFF

D: TRBD2
V: TRBV7-2
size: .
J: TRBJ2-7
DNA: TGTGCCAGCAGACTACACGGGACTAGCGGCGACGAGCAGTACTTC
CDR3: CASRLHGTSGDEQYF

D: .
V: TRBV7-3
size: .
J: TRBJ2-2
DNA: TGTGCCAGCAGCCTCCCCCGTACCGGGGAGCTGTTTTTT
CDR3: CASSLPRTGELFF

D: .
V: TRBV7-9
size: .
J: TRBJ2-1
DNA: TGTGCCAGCAGCACAGGGACTGAGCAGTTCTTC
CDR3: CASSTGTEQFF

D: .
V: TRBV25-1
size: once
J: TRBJ2-4
DNA: TGTGCCAGCAGTGAAGGTAGCTCGGCCAAAAACATTCAGTACTTC
CDR3: CASSEGSSAKNIQYF

D: .
V: TRBV24-1
size: .
J: TRBJ2-3
DNA: TGTGCCACCACTAGATCCGGAGGTGATACGCAGTATTTT
CDR3: CATTRSGGDTQYF

D: TRBD1
V: TRBV9
size: .
J: TRBJ1-1
DNA: TGTGCCAGCAGCGTAGGAGGGACAGGGGACACTGAAGCTTTCTTT
CDR3: CASSVGGTGDTEAFF

D: TRBD2
V: TRBV27
size: .
J: TRBJ2-7
DNA: TGTGCCACCGCAAACCGGCTAGCGGTCACCTACGAGCAGTACTTC
CDR3: CATANRLAVTYEQYF

D: .
V: TRBV6-6
size: .
J: TRBJ1-2
DNA: TGTGCCAGCAACCAGGGGATCTCCTATGGCTACACCTTC
CDR3: CASNQGISYGYTF

D: .
V: TRBV5-5
size: few
J: TRBJ2-1
DNA: TGTGCCAGCAGCTTGGTTGCAGGCCCCTACAATGAGCAGTTCTTC
CDR3: CASSLVAGPYNEQFF

D: .
V: TRBV19
size: .
J: TRBJ1-1
DNA: TGTGCCAGTAGTATACAGGGCCCTACCAGGGGAGCTTTCTTT
CDR3: CASSIQGPTRGAFF

D: .
V: TRBV4-3
size: .
J: TRBJ1-1
DNA: TGCGCCAGCAGCCAAGTGCGGGGAGAGACTGAAGCTTTCTTT
CDR3: CASSQVRGETEAFF

D: .
V: TRBV18
size: .
J: TRBJ2-5
DNA: TGTGCCAGCTCACAAGGGACACACCAAGAGACCCAGTACTTC
CDR3: CASSQGTHQETQYF

D: .
V: TRBV27
size: .
J: TRBJ2-5
DNA: TGTGCCAGCAGCGAGTTCAACCAAGAGACCCAGTACTTC
CDR3: CASSEFNQETQYF

D: TRBD2
V: TRBV2
size: once
J: TRBJ2-5
DNA: TGTGCCAGCAGCCTTGGGACTAGCGGGATACAGACCCAGTACTTC
CDR3: CASSLGTSGIQTQYF

D: TRBD2
V: TRBV10-1
size: .
J: TRBJ2-5
DNA: TGCGCCAGCCCTTCGAGCGGGAGGTTCCAAGAAACCCAGTACTTC
CDR3: CASPSSGRFQETQYF

D: .
V: TRBV11-2
size: .
J: TRBJ1-4
DNA: TGTGCCAGCAGCTTATTGGGCGGGGGGGGACAAAAACTGTTTTTT
CDR3: CASSLLGGGGQKLFF

D: .
V: TRBV28
size: .
J: TRBJ1-4
DNA: TGTGCCAGCATGGGTGCGGTGGATGAAAAACTGTTTTTT
CDR3: CASMGAVDEKLFF

D: .
V: TRBV28
size: .
J: TRBJ1-4
DNA: TGTGCCAGCAACCTGGGGCCTCTGGCTGGGCAAACTAATGAAAAACTGTTTTTT
CDR3: CASNLGPLAGQTNEKLFF

D: TRBD1
V: TRBV19
size: .
J: TRBJ2-1
DNA: TGTGCCACCGGACAGGGTAATAACAATGAGCAGTTCTTC
CDR3: CATGQGNNNEQFF

D: TRBD2
V: TRBV11-2
size: .
J: TRBJ2-1
DNA: TGTGCCAGCAGCGAAGGACTAGCGGGGGTCAATGAGCAGTTCTTC
CDR3: CASSEGLAGVNEQFF

D: TRBD2
V: TRBV28
size: .
J: TRBJ2-7
DNA: TGTGCCAGCAGGGCGACTAGCGGGAGTGTCTACGAGCAGTACTTC
CDR3: CASRATSGSVYEQYF

D: TRBD2
V: TRBV4-1
size: .
J: TRBJ2-7
DNA: TGCGCCAGCAGCCAGGATACTAGCGGAGTCTACGAGCAGTACTTC
CDR3: CASSQDTSGVYEQYF

D: .
V: TRBV7-3
size: .
J: TRBJ1-1
DNA: TGTGCCAGCAGCCTAACCTGGAACACTGAAGCTTTCTTT
CDR3: CASSLTWNTEAFF

D: .
V: TRBV4-3
size: .
J: TRBJ2-1
DNA: TGCGCCAGCAGCCAAGATCGACAGTCCAATGAGCAGTTCTTC
CDR3: CASSQDRQSNEQFF

D: TRBD1
V: TRBV6-2/TRBV6-3
size: .
J: TRBJ1-2
DNA: TGTGCCAGCAGTTACGGGACAGCTTCTAACTATGGCTACACCTTC
CDR3: CASSYGTASNYGYTF

D: .
V: TRBV6-1
size: .
J: TRBJ2-7
DNA: TGTGCCAGCAGTGACACGACGGACGGAGGCTACGAGCAGTACTTC
CDR3: CASSDTTDGGYEQYF

D: TRBD2
V: TRBV11-3
size: .
J: TRBJ2-1
DNA: TGTGCCAGCAGGGGAGAGACTAGCGAGTACAATGAGCAGTTCTTC
CDR3: CASRGETSEYNEQFF

D: .
V: TRBV7-6
size: .
J: TRBJ2-1
DNA: TGTGCCAGCAGCTTAAGTGGTCCGGGGTCCTACAATGAGCAGTTCTTC
CDR3: CASSLSGPGSYNEQFF

D: .
V: TRBV3-1/TRBV3-2
size: .
J: TRBJ1-2
DNA: TGTGCCAGCAGCCAAGCGTGGGACACTCTCTTCTATGGCTACACCTTC
CDR3: CASSQAWDTLFYGYTF

D: TRBD2
V: TRBV24-1
size: .
J: TRBJ2-2
DNA: TGTGCCACGACCCGGGGGGTGTTGGACACCGGGGAGCTGTTTTTT
CDR3: CATTRGVLDTGELFF

D: .
V: TRBV13
size: .
J: TRBJ1-2
DNA: TGTGCCAGCAGCTTAGGGGCAGGGCCATCCTACACCTTC
CDR3: CASSLGAGPSYTF

D: TRBD2
V: TRBV6-6
size: .
J: TRBJ2-7
DNA: TGTGCCAGCAGATTAGCGGGAGGGGCTGACGAGCAGTACTTC
CDR3: CASRLAGGADEQYF

D: .
V: TRBV2
size: .
J: TRBJ2-1
DNA: TGTGCCAGCCACGGATCGAGGATCCCGGACAATGAGCAGTTCTTC
CDR3: CASHGSRIPDNEQFF

D: TRBD1
V: TRBV5-1
size: .
J: TRBJ2-7
DNA: TGCGCCAGCAGCTCGGGACAGGTCCAAGGGGAGCAGTACTTC
CDR3: CASSSGQVQGEQYF

D: TRBD1
V: TRBV24-1
size: .
J: TRBJ2-7
DNA: TGTGCCACCAGTGACCCTACCGGGACAGGGGGGAGCGAGCAGTACTTC
CDR3: CATSDPTGTGGSEQYF